This T cell receptor (beta chain) was sequenced for a study of PD-L1 blockade in urothelial cancer. Study background: Patients commenced intravenous atezolizumab, 1,200 mg every 3 weeks, in about 2014. Blood samples contained a median roughly 150,000 T cells. Analyses were performed on blood at 3 weeks after treatment start (the second dose) and at 6 weeks.

Profiled with immunoSEQ multiplex PCR; TCRdb holds only in-frame clones, not every one. Of about 130,000 clones in the sample, about four fifths were seen once. The germline CDR1 and CDR2 sequences are SEHNR and FQNEAQ (reference sequence). The CDR3 totals 11 residues. V lost 4 bases and J lost 9, with 9 bases in between. Stated time point: pretreatment peripheral blood. This clonotype originated in a man aged 45 to 65 with urothelial cancer. The rearrangement links TRBV7-9 to TRBJ2-5, with D perhaps TRBD1 (5 bases). The sample in question was PBMCs, obtained around atezolizumab (anti-PD-L1) treatment. CDR3 DNA sequence: TGTGCCAGCAGCTCCTCGACAGCCCAGTACTTC. Its translation: CASSSSTAQYF. The whole variable domain, filled in from reference TRBV7-9 and TRBJ2-5, reads DTGVSQNPRHKITKRGQNVTFRCDPISEHNRLYWYRQTLGQGPEFLTYFQNEAQLEKSRLLSDRFSAERPKGSFSTLEIQRTEQGDSAMYLCASSSSTAQYFGPGTRLLVL.